This T cell receptor beta chain was profiled in a study of T-cell reconstitution after alpha-beta-depleted transplantation in children. Trimming took off 4 bases at V and 2 bases at J, with 15 bases between the two ends. The CDR3 is made up of 15 amino acids. CDR1 is MGHRA and CDR2 is YSYEKL in the germline V gene. Unique molecular identifiers featured in how the TCRbeta library was prepared. TCRdb analysed the PCR reads with MiXCR anew, one entry per CDR3 protein. The sample lists some 300,000 distinct CDR3 sequences, over 9.5% occurring once. This clonotype was counted between two and nine times. Its antigen is undetermined. Study-wide points: After one year, T-cell counts and TCRbeta diversity mostly came from new T cells.

The sequenced sample was PBMCs, obtained before TCRalphabeta/CD19-depleted stem cell transplant. The genes are TRBV4-1 and TRBJ2-7; D remains unclear. This TCR derives from a boy younger than two with acute myeloid leukemia, due to receive a stem cell transplant. The DNA for the CDR3 is TGCGCCAGCAGCCTCCTCCCCGTTGGACCCTACGAGCAGTACTTC. Protein sequence: CASSLLPVGPYEQYF.